The 22 T cell receptor beta chains below come from one sample, sequenced in a study of regulatory T cells in long-lasting Graves disease. Time point reported: newly diagnosed GD, antithyroid drugs for less than 3 months. PBMCs were the source of the RNA used for TCR sequencing. Construction of TCR beta libraries relied on iRepertoire HTBI primers and on Arm-PCR targeting CDR3 regions. TCRdb re-derived calls from the multiplex PCR reads in MiXCR, one entry per CDR3 protein. The sample contains roughly 440,000 distinct CDR3 sequences, less than 20% of which appear only once. Another study also made use of these data, one on T cells in Graves' hyperthyroidism and ophthalmopathy.

Sample: peripheral blood mononuclear cells (PBMCs), taken at new diagnosis, from a patient treated with antithyroid drugs. The source of these receptors is a woman between 18 and 29 years old with Graves disease.

The chain joins TRBV11-3 to TRBJ2-3; 14 bases agree with TRBD2. With V trimmed by 3 bases and J by 0 bases, 5 bases remained unmatched. Looked up from germline, CDR1 is SGHNT and CDR2 is YENEEA. This CDR3 is built from 18 residues. As DNA, the CDR3 is TGTGCCAGCAGCTTGGGACTAGCGGGAGAGCCTAGCACAGATACGCAGTATTTT. Protein: CASSLGLAGEPSTDTQYF.

This clonotype was observed a handful of times. The V call is TRBV15, the J call TRBJ2-2; perhaps TRBD2 as D (7 bases). CDR3 length: 16 residues. The V end lost 5 bases, the J end lost 4 bases, and 17 bases lay between the germline ends. In germline, CDR1 is LNHNV, CDR2 YYDKDF (reference sequence). CDR3 nucleotides: TGTGCCACCAGCCCAGAGAGGGGGGGTGGCACCGGGGAGCTGTTTTTT. This translates into CATSPERGGGTGELFF.

This rearrangement joins TRBV28 to TRBJ2-3; D is ambiguous. This CDR3 spans 12 amino acids. V shed 3 bases and J shed 10 bases, with 11 bases lying between them. CDR1 is MDHEN and CDR2 is SYDVKM in the germline V gene. The CDR3 loop is CASSLVPVSQYF. The CDR3 DNA reads as TGTGCCAGCAGTTTGGTCCCAGTGTCGCAGTATTTT.

This clonotype was picked up many times. This chain links TRBV28 with TRBJ1-5, with D perhaps matching TRBD1 (5 bases). The CDR3 length is 14 residues. V lost 6 bases, J lost 6 bases, and 15 bases lay in between. In germline, CDR1 is MDHEN, CDR2 SYDVKM. As DNA, the CDR3 is TGTGCCAGCAGCTTCGACAGACGCGGTCAGCCCCAGCATTTT. Protein product: CASSFDRRGQPQHF.

This clonotype occurred a few times. The chain uses TRBV24-1 and TRBJ2-1; perhaps TRBD1 as D (5 bases). Germline lookup yields CDR1 KGHDR and CDR2 SFDVKD. V lost 3 bases to trimming and J lost 0 bases, with 14 bases between them. The length of the CDR3 is 17 residues. DNA of the CDR3: TGTGCCACCAGTGATCCAGGACACAGGAGCTCCTACAATGAGCAGTTCTTC. This translates into CATSDPGHRSSYNEQFF.

Ten or more counts support this clonotype. The rearrangement uses TRBV12-3 or TRBV12-4 and TRBJ1-1; TRBD1 is a possible D gene (5 bases). Trimming left V 6 bases short and J 1 base short, with 12 bases between. The CDR3 covers 14 residues. The DNA for the CDR3 is TGTGCCAGCAGAAAGGACAAGCCGAACACTGAAGCTTTCTTT. Amino acid sequence: CASRKDKPNTEAFF.

For this clonotype: A much larger clone lies a single base off, so this may be a read error. The chain recombines TRBV28 with TRBJ1-1; 7 positions agree with TRBD1. The germline V gene has CDR1 MDHEN and CDR2 SYDVKM. The CDR3 contains 15 residues. This CDR3 reads CASSPDREGFTGAFF. CDR3 DNA: TGTGCCAGCAGTCCAGACAGGGAAGGATTCACTGGAGCTTTCTTT.

At least ten counts were recorded for this clonotype. This rearrangement joins TRBV5-4 to TRBJ2-7; D is undetermined. Trimming shortened V by 4 bases and J by 2 bases, and 13 bases separated the two germline ends. This CDR3 is built from 14 residues. Germline assignment: CDR1 SGHNT and CDR2 YYREEE (reference sequence). The CDR3 is CASSLLGGAYEQYF. The CDR3 DNA sequence: TGTGCCAGCAGCCTTTTAGGCGGAGCCTACGAGCAGTACTTC.

This clonotype was counted a few times. This chain links TRBV7-6 with TRBJ2-2; a weak D match, TRBD2 (5 bases). The V end was cut by 0 bases, the J end by 9 bases, with 11 bases between. The CDR3 spans 14 residues. CDR1 is SGHVS, CDR2 FNYEAQ, per germline. CDR3 sequence: CASSLAEGLRELFF. In DNA, the CDR3 is TGTGCCAGCAGCTTAGCCGAGGGCCTCAGGGAGCTGTTTTTT.

The sample holds many counts of this clonotype. V is TRBV15 and J is TRBJ1-1; no clear D gene. The ends were cut back, 8 bases at V and 3 bases at J, with 13 bases in the middle. The CDR3 length is 13 residues. Germline CDR1 and CDR2: LNHNV and YYDKDF (reference sequence). The CDR3 DNA is TGTGCCACCTCCCCGAGGTTGGACACTGAAGCTTTCTTT. Protein sequence: CATSPRLDTEAFF.

This clonotype was seen many times. This chain's CDR3 is CASSRDRGNTDTQYF. For the CDR3, the DNA is TGTGCCAGCAGTCGGGACAGGGGAAACACAGATACGCAGTATTTT. The chain carries TRBV2 and TRBJ2-3; 10 nucleotides line up with TRBD1. CDR3 length: 15 residues. With 5 bases clipped from V and 2 bases from J, the junction kept 4 bases outside the gene matches. The germline CDR1 and CDR2 sequences are SNHLY and FYNNEI.

DNA of the CDR3: TGCAGCGTCCGAAAGACGCCCTCTGGGGCCAACGTCCTGACTTTC. Translation gives CSVRKTPSGANVLTF. The chain couples TRBV29-1 to TRBJ2-6; no clear D. This CDR3 comprises 15 residues. The V and J ends lost 6 bases and 0 bases respectively, with 12 bases between them. Germline CDR1 reads SQVTM; CDR2 reads ANQGSEA.

Concerning this clonotype itself: At one end the junction does not follow the germline gene, possibly because of a read error. The genes are TRBV3-1 and TRBJ2-7, with D hard to call. Per the germline V gene, CDR1 is LGHDT and CDR2 is YNNKEL (reference sequence). The CDR3 extends over 15 amino acids. CDR3 coding DNA: TGTGCCGGCAGCAGAGCGTCGATGGGTTTCTACGAGCAGTACTTC. Residues: CAGSRASMGFYEQYF.

As for this clonotype: Given a much more abundant clone one base away, this may be a read error. V gene TRBV7-3 combines with J gene TRBJ2-1, with a possible D match to TRBD2 (5 bases). Germline loops: CDR1 SGHTA, CDR2 FQGTGA. This CDR3 has 15 residues. Trimming removed 5 bases from V and 0 bases from J, with 11 bases in between. In DNA form, the CDR3 reads TGTGCCAGCAGCCGATACGGAGGCTCCTACAATGAGCAGTTCTTC. Its protein product is CASSRYGGSYNEQFF.

This clonotype was picked up many times. The chain uses TRBV6-2 or TRBV6-3 and TRBJ1-4, with 8 positions matching TRBD1. The germline V gene has CDR1 MNHEY and CDR2 SVGEGT. Trimming at V came to 0 bases and at J to 12 bases, leaving 6 bases not matched to a gene. This CDR3 has 14 amino acids. The CDR3 sequence: CASSYSTGVDELFF. The CDR3, as DNA: TGTGCCAGCAGTTACTCGACAGGGGTGGATGAACTGTTTTTT.

V gene TRBV7-9 combines with J gene TRBJ1-2; 11 bases are shared with TRBD1. Germline CDR1 is SEHNR and CDR2 is FQNEAQ (reference sequence). V trimming: 5 bases; J trimming: 8 bases; junction bases outside the gene matches: 13. The CDR3 runs to 16 residues. CDR3 sequence reads: CASSLNLGQGADGYTF. CDR3 in DNA: TGTGCCAGCAGCCTAAACCTTGGACAGGGGGCTGACGGCTACACCTTC.

This clonotype was counted ten times or more. The chain recombines TRBV7-6 with TRBJ2-7; D remains unclear. The V gene lost 5 bases and the J gene lost 0 bases, with 5 bases spanning the gap. The CDR3 length is 12 residues. Per germline, CDR1 SGHVS and CDR2 FNYEAQ. Written as DNA, the CDR3 is TGTGCCAGCAGCCAGAGCTCCTACGAGCAGTACTTC. Translating it yields CASSQSSYEQYF.

This clonotype was picked up many times. The chain uses TRBV7-2 and TRBJ1-1; no clear D. Trimming took off 0 bases at V and 1 base at J, with 3 bases between the two ends. The CDR3 spans 13 residues. The germline V gene has CDR1 SGHTA and CDR2 FQGNSA. As DNA, the CDR3 is TGTGCCAGCAGCTTAGCCGCGAACACTGAAGCTTTCTTT. It encodes CASSLAANTEAFF. Using reference TRBV7-2 and TRBJ1-1 for the parts outside the CDR3, the full variable domain is GAGVSQSPSNKVTEKGKDVELRCDPISGHTALYWYRQSLGQGLEFLIYFQGNSAPDKSGLPSDRFSAERTGGSVSTLTIQRTQQEDSAVYLCASSLAANTEAFFGQGTRLTVV.

This clonotype was detected many times. CDR3 loop: CSARDGGGRLSYEQYF. The CDR3 DNA reads as TGCAGTGCTAGAGATGGTGGCGGGAGGTTGTCCTACGAGCAGTACTTC. This rearrangement joins TRBV20-1 to TRBJ2-7; 8 bases align to TRBD2. Germline assignment: CDR1 DFQATT and CDR2 SNEGSKA (reference sequence). With V trimmed by 0 bases and J by 1 base, 8 bases remained unmatched. This CDR3 has 16 residues.

This clonotype was seen at least ten times. J is TRBJ1-1 and V is TRBV20-1, with D maybe TRBD1 (6 bases). Germline V CDR1 and CDR2: DFQATT, SNEGSKA (reference sequence). V was clipped by 2 bases and J by 0 bases, with 16 bases between them. This CDR3 has 16 residues. For the CDR3, the DNA is TGCAGTGCTAGATTCAGGACAGAGATACTGAACACTGAAGCTTTCTTT. It is translated as CSARFRTEILNTEAFF.

The table lists this clonotype with many counts. This chain joins TRBV11-2 and TRBJ2-4; 8 nucleotides agree with TRBD2. Germline trimming cut 11 bases from V and 3 bases from J; bases unmatched to any gene: 6. The germline V gene has CDR1 SGHAT and CDR2 FQNNGV. The CDR3 is 13 residues long. CDR3 DNA: TGTGCCGGTGTGGCGGGAGGCAAAAACATTCAGTACTTC. This gives the protein CAGVAGGKNIQYF.

This clonotype was detected ten times or more. This rearrangement joins TRBV12-5 to TRBJ2-2; the D is unclear. CDR1 is LGHNT, CDR2 FRNRAP, per germline. Deletions cut 5 bases from V and 4 bases from J, with 5 bases between. This CDR3 is 12 amino acids long. Written as DNA, the CDR3 is TGTGCTAGTGGTCCCGGCACCGGGGAGCTGTTTTTT. Protein sequence: CASGPGTGELFF. The variable domain in full, with the rest retrieved from reference TRBV12-5 and TRBJ2-2, is DARVTQTPRHKVTEMGQEVTMRCQPILGHNTVFWYRQTMMQGLELLAYFRNRAPLDDSGMPKDRFSAEMPDATLATLKIQPSEPRDSAVYFCASGPGTGELFFGEGSRLTVL.